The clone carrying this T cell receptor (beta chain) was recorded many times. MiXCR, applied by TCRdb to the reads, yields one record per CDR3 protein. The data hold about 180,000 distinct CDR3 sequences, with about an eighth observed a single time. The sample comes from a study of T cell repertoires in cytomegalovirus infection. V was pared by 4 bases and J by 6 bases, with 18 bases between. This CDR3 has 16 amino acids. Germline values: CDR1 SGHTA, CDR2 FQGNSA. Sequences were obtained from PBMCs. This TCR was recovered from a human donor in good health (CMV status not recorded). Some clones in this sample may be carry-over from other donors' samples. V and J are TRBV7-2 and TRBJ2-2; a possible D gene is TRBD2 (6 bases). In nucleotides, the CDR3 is TGTGCCAGCAGCTCCGGGGCGGGAAGGTCGGCCGGGGAGCTGTTTTTT. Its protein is CASSSGAGRSAGELFF.